The present T cell receptor beta chain was sequenced within a study of cytomegalovirus exposure and HLA in healthy donors. Study results and limitations: The study reported that TCR beta sequences accurately predicted HLA-A and HLA-B alleles in most subjects. Later analysis reportedly placed an Asian-associated ancestry cluster below the roughly 640-donor mean in N-insertions.

With regard to this clone: Its antigen is still unknown.

PCR used 60 Vbeta primers and 13 Jbeta primers. TCRdb's table, derived via immunoSEQ multiplex PCR, lists solely in-frame clones and lacks some. The data hold about 110,000 clones, with approximately 71% observed a single time. The germline V gene has CDR1 SGHAT and CDR2 FQNNGV. The CDR3 totals 12 residues. The trim removed 5 bases at V and 12 bases at J, leaving 6 bases unmatched. The V and J genes are TRBV11-2 and TRBJ1-4; 7 positions match TRBD1. Material: PBMCs. This clonotype was sampled from a man aged 40-49 years in good health and CMV-seronegative. The chain's CDR3 is CASSRDRVELFF. In DNA, the CDR3 is TGTGCCAGCAGCCGCGACAGGGTAGAACTGTTTTTT.